These 32 T cell receptor beta chains were sequenced from one sample in a study of T-cell reconstitution after alpha-beta-depleted transplantation in children. The authors prepared the TCRbeta library with unique molecular identifiers. From the PCR reads, TCRdb called clonotypes with MiXCR, one entry per CDR3 protein. Seen here are over 85,000 distinct CDR3 sequences, approximately 10% observed once, and the top ten hold roughly 8%. Sequences were derived from PBMCs from the stem cell graft donor, sampled from the stem cell graft. The receptors shown here come from a human donor who donated a stem cell graft to a child with acute lymphoblastic leukemia.

This clonotype was seen at least ten times. This chain connects TRBV9 to TRBJ2-7; D not resolved. V was clipped by 4 bases and J by 0 bases, with 17 bases between them. CDR1 and CDR2 (germline): SGDLS, YYNGEE. This CDR3 region has 16 residues. In DNA form, the CDR3 reads TGTGCCAGCAGCCTCAATTCCCTAACCAGCTCCTACGAGCAGTACTTC. Its protein product is CASSLNSLTSSYEQYF.

This clonotype was seen many times. This chain connects TRBV12-3 or TRBV12-4 to TRBJ2-6, with D tentatively TRBD2 (5 bases). The CDR3 runs to 15 residues. V lost 3 bases and J 1 base, leaving 7 bases between the germline ends. The DNA of the CDR3 is TGTGCCAGCAGTTTCAGGACTTCTGGGGCCAACGTCCTGACTTTC. Translating it yields CASSFRTSGANVLTF.

CDR3 bases: TGCAGCGCTCCGGAAGGGCAGACCCAGTACTTC. Its protein is CSAPEGQTQYF. The chain couples TRBV20-1 to TRBJ2-5, with D unclear. Per germline, CDR1 DFQATT and CDR2 SNEGSKA (reference sequence). This CDR3 is 11 amino acids long.

This clonotype was seen ten or more times. The chain has TRBV7-6 and TRBJ1-1; 9 bases agree with TRBD1. J was trimmed by 2 bases and V by 4 bases; bases with no gene match: 5. The CDR3 has 15 amino acids. Germline CDR1 reads SGHVS; CDR2 reads FNYEAQ. This chain's CDR3 is CASSSRDRANTEAFF. In DNA, the CDR3 is TGTGCCAGCAGCTCCCGGGACAGGGCTAACACTGAAGCTTTCTTT.

This clonotype came up many times. The chain links TRBV9 to TRBJ2-1; D is perhaps TRBD1 or TRBD2 (6 bases each). The V gene's germline CDR1 is SGDLS and CDR2 YYNGEE. The CDR3 has 13 residues. The germline V and J ends were trimmed by 6 bases and 8 bases, with 15 bases remaining between them. The CDR3 region has the DNA TGTGCCAGCACTCGGGGGCAGGGCGATGAGCAGTTCTTC. It translates to CASTRGQGDEQFF.

Concerning this clonotype itself: A much larger clone lies one base from this, so it may be a read error. The gene calls are TRBV7-2 and TRBJ2-7; D may be TRBD2 (6 bases). Germline lookup yields CDR1 SGHTA and CDR2 FQGNSA. The CDR3 extends over 13 amino acids. The chain's CDR3 is CASSLGLDYDQYF. The DNA for the CDR3 is TGTGCCAGCAGCTTGGGACTTGACTACGACCAGTACTTC.

This clonotype was picked up many times. This chain joins TRBV3-1 and TRBJ1-2; D gene ambiguous. Between the trimmed V and J ends, which lost 4 bases and 2 bases, there was a span of 14 bases. Germline assignment: CDR1 LGHDT and CDR2 YNNKEL (reference sequence). This CDR3 has 15 amino acids. CDR3 in DNA: TGTGCCAGCAGCCCGAAACAGAGAACAAACTATGGCTACACCTTC. It translates to CASSPKQRTNYGYTF.

This clonotype has at least ten counts. This chain links TRBV5-1 with TRBJ2-3; D is unresolved. Germline values: CDR1 SGHRS, CDR2 YFSETQ. V dropped 4 bases and J dropped 0 bases, with 15 bases sitting between them. The CDR3 runs to 16 residues. CDR3 DNA sequence: TGCGCCAGCAGCCTGGTTCGGGCCACTAGCACAGATACGCAGTATTTT. Translating gives CASSLVRATSTDTQYF.

This clonotype was seen repeatedly, ten times or more. CDR3: CASSLAGGPDEQFF. In nucleotides, the CDR3 is TGCGCCAGCAGCTTGGCGGGGGGGCCCGATGAGCAGTTCTTC. The chain is built from TRBV5-1 and TRBJ2-1; 8 nucleotides align to TRBD2. This CDR3 comprises 14 residues. Germline lookup yields CDR1 SGHRS and CDR2 YFSETQ. The J segment lost 8 bases and the V segment lost 0 bases, leaving 4 bases of the junction unmatched.

This clonotype was counted at least ten times. The chain has TRBV28 and TRBJ2-1; 7 bases align to TRBD2. Germline V CDR1 and CDR2: MDHEN, SYDVKM. J was trimmed by 3 bases and V by 6 bases; bases with no gene match: 11. The CDR3 totals 16 residues. Here the CDR3 reads CASSTRLGRSYNEQFF. In DNA, the CDR3 is TGTGCCAGCAGCACCCGGCTCGGGAGGAGCTACAATGAGCAGTTCTTC.

This clonotype was seen at least ten times. The J gene is TRBJ1-2, the V gene TRBV6-5; TRBD1 agrees at 9 bases. Trimming at V came to 5 bases and at J to 4 bases, leaving 5 bases not matched to a gene. This CDR3 has 14 amino acids. The germline gives CDR1 MNHEY, CDR2 SVGAGI. Here the CDR3 DNA reads TGTGCCAGCAGTCCTCTGACAGGGGGCTATGGCTACACCTTC. Protein product: CASSPLTGGYGYTF.

This clonotype occurred many times. The CDR3, as DNA: TGCGCCAGCAGCGAGGACAGGGGGACTGGGGCCAACGTCCTGACTTTC. Protein sequence: CASSEDRGTGANVLTF. This chain uses TRBV4-1 with TRBJ2-6; 10 nucleotides align to TRBD1. Trimming cost V 5 bases and J 2 bases; bases outside gene matches: 3. The CDR3 length is 16 residues. CDR1 is MGHRA and CDR2 is YSYEKL in the germline V gene.

In its sample, this clonotype was seen many times. The chain recombines TRBV7-9 with TRBJ1-1; 10 positions match TRBD1. Trimming cost V 4 bases and J 4 bases; bases outside gene matches: 3. Germline loops: CDR1 SEHNR, CDR2 FQNEAQ (reference sequence). The CDR3 extends over 14 amino acids. CDR3 nucleotide sequence: TGTGCCAGCAGCTCGACAGGGGGCACCACTGAAGCTTTCTTT. Protein: CASSSTGGTTEAFF.

The V call is TRBV7-2, the J call TRBJ1-1; 7 positions agree with TRBD1. Germline loops: CDR1 SGHTA, CDR2 FQGNSA. The ends lost 9 bases at V and 3 bases at J; junction bases unmatched: 16. The CDR3 is 16 residues long. The CDR3, as DNA: TGTGCCAGTAAAAGACAGGGTCAGGTTAAGGACACTGAAGCTTTCTTT. Encoded protein: CASKRQGQVKDTEAFF.

This clonotype was observed many times. The chain carries TRBV12-3 or TRBV12-4 and TRBJ1-1; D not certain. The length of the CDR3 is 12 residues. Trimming removed 7 bases from V and 5 bases from J, with 11 bases in between. CDR3 in amino acids: CASTPVLTEAFF. CDR3 DNA: TGTGCCAGCACCCCTGTGCTGACTGAAGCTTTCTTT.

This clonotype was detected ten times or more. The chain couples TRBV5-1 to TRBJ2-2; D is undetermined. This CDR3 region has 13 residues. CDR1 and CDR2 from the germline V gene are SGHRS and YFSETQ. Trimming cost V 4 bases and J 4 bases, with 8 bases left between them. The CDR3 DNA follows: TGCGCCAGCAGCCCAGCTCGCACCGGGGAGCTGTTTTTT. Translation: CASSPARTGELFF. The full variable domain, in which reference TRBV5-1 and TRBJ2-2 provide the parts outside the CDR3, is KAGVTQTPRYLIKTRGQQVTLSCSPISGHRSVSWYQQTPGQGLQFLFEYFSETQRNKGNFPGRFSGRQFSNSRSEMNVSTLELGDSALYLCASSPARTGELFFGEGSRLTVL.

This clonotype was recorded many times. The chain links TRBV12-3 or TRBV12-4 to TRBJ2-5; 13 bases agree with TRBD2. This CDR3 has 14 residues. V trimming: 6 bases; J trimming: 4 bases; junction bases outside the gene matches: 2. This chain's CDR3 is CASSWTSGGETQYF. DNA for the CDR3: TGTGCCAGCAGCTGGACTAGCGGGGGAGAGACCCAGTACTTC.

This clonotype was picked up many times. V is TRBV7-8 and J is TRBJ2-3; TRBD2 aligns across 7 bases. CDR1 is SGHVS, CDR2 FQNEAQ, per germline. This CDR3 is built from 15 residues. V lost 8 bases, J lost 1 base, and 9 bases stayed unmatched. This chain's CDR3 is CASWRGRVGTDTQYF. CDR3 nucleotide sequence: TGTGCCAGCTGGCGGGGGAGAGTGGGCACAGATACGCAGTATTTT.

This clonotype was picked up many times. This sequence joins TRBV24-1 and TRBJ2-5; 9 bases are a match to TRBD1. V shed 4 bases, J shed 5 bases, and the junction held 7 bases outside the gene matches. Germline CDR1 is KGHDR and CDR2 is SFDVKD. There are 15 residues in the CDR3. This CDR3 is CATSDRDRAGETQYF. The CDR3 DNA is TGTGCCACCAGTGACCGGGACAGGGCCGGGGAGACCCAGTACTTC.

This clonotype was picked up many times. The rearrangement links TRBV7-2 to TRBJ2-2, with D maybe TRBD1 (6 bases). The CDR3 loop spans 16 amino acids. Per germline, CDR1 SGHTA and CDR2 FQGNSA. V was cut by 5 bases and J by 4 bases, with 17 bases left in between. The CDR3 loop reads CASSTAPGHRTGELFF. The CDR3 bases are TGTGCCAGCAGCACCGCCCCGGGACACCGCACCGGGGAGCTGTTTTTT.

This clonotype was detected ten times or more. The CDR3: CSGDRGIYGYTF. CDR3 sequence (DNA): TGCAGTGGGGACAGGGGCATCTATGGCTACACCTTC. The chain is built from TRBV20-1 and TRBJ1-2; 10 bases fit TRBD1. V was clipped by 7 bases and J by 4 bases; unmatched bases: 3. Germline V CDR1 and CDR2: DFQATT, SNEGSKA (reference sequence). CDR3 size: 12 residues.

This clonotype was picked up many times. This sequence joins TRBV5-6 and TRBJ2-7; 7 bases fit TRBD1. Germline CDR1 reads SGHDT; CDR2 reads YYEEEE. This CDR3 contains 14 residues. V trimming: 2 bases; J trimming: 2 bases; junction bases outside the gene matches: 4. DNA of the CDR3: TGTGCCAGCAGCTTTCGACAGGGTGCCTACGAGCAGTACTTC. This translates into CASSFRQGAYEQYF.

This clonotype was found many times. This sequence joins TRBV7-2 and TRBJ1-1, with 8 bases that match TRBD1. The CDR3 consists of 15 residues. J was trimmed by 4 bases and V by 5 bases; bases with no gene match: 9. The germline V gene encodes CDR1 SGHTA and CDR2 FQGNSA. Written as DNA, the CDR3 is TGTGCCAGCAGCATAGGGGGACAGGCGTTCACTGAAGCTTTCTTT. Amino acids: CASSIGGQAFTEAFF.

The sample holds many counts of this clonotype. This rearrangement joins TRBV7-2 to TRBJ1-3; D is uncertain. The germline V gene encodes CDR1 SGHTA and CDR2 FQGNSA. The CDR3 runs 15 residues. V was shortened by 2 bases and J by 3 bases, with 11 bases between the two germline ends. CDR3 region: CASSLTPRGGNTIYF. CDR3 sequence (DNA): TGTGCCAGCAGCTTAACCCCTCGGGGTGGAAACACCATATATTTT.

This clonotype was observed a few times. One junction end disagrees with the germline gene, perhaps due to a read error. The CDR3 DNA sequence: TGTGCCACCAGTGCCCCTCAGGTCAAGGGGCAGTATGGGGCCAACGGCCTGACTTTC. Its translation is CATSAPQVKGQYGANGLTF. The rearrangement links TRBV24-1 to TRBJ2-6; TRBD1 might be the D (5 bases). CDR1 is KGHDR, CDR2 SFDVKD, per germline. The CDR3 is 19 amino acids.

This clonotype was recorded at least ten times. The J gene is TRBJ1-1, the V gene TRBV20-1; no clear D gene. CDR1 DFQATT and CDR2 SNEGSKA come from the germline V gene (reference sequence). The CDR3 consists of 11 residues. This chain's CDR3 is CSEEGNTEAFF. CDR3 in DNA: TGCAGCGAAGAGGGGAACACTGAAGCTTTCTTT.

The table lists this clonotype with many counts. The genes are TRBV5-1 and TRBJ2-4; the D is unclear. CDR3 size: 14 residues. Per germline, CDR1 SGHRS and CDR2 YFSETQ. V gave up 4 bases and J gave up 10 bases, with 18 bases separating them. The CDR3 reads CASSPTGSPEIQYF. For the CDR3, the DNA is TGCGCCAGCAGCCCTACCGGGTCACCAGAAATTCAGTACTTC.

This clonotype came up many times. The chain employs TRBV30 and TRBJ2-1; D unclear. V lost 0 bases to trimming and J lost 6 bases, with 6 bases between them. CDR1 and CDR2 (germline): GTSNPN, SVGIG (reference sequence). The CDR3 is 12 amino acids. The CDR3 sequence is CAWSVQGNEQFF. The CDR3 DNA follows: TGTGCCTGGAGTGTACAAGGCAATGAGCAGTTCTTC.

This clonotype was found many times. The chain has TRBV10-1 and TRBJ2-2, with 9 positions matching TRBD1. The CDR3 consists of 16 residues. Germline V gene sequence: CDR1 WNHNN, CDR2 SYGVQD (reference sequence). After removal of 3 bases from V and 5 bases from J, the junction contained 7 bases not matched to a gene. CDR3 sequence: CASSESGQGRTGELFF. The CDR3 coding sequence is TGCGCCAGCAGTGAATCGGGACAGGGAAGGACCGGGGAGCTGTTTTTT.

This clonotype has a count of ten or more. J is TRBJ2-1 and V is TRBV4-3, with TRBD2 matching 12 bases. J gave up 3 bases and V 5 bases, and 2 bases lay outside the gene matches. Per germline, CDR1 LGHNA and CDR2 YSLEER. CDR3 size: 15 residues. The CDR3 coding sequence is TGCGCCAGCAGCACACTAGCGGGGGGCTACAATGAGCAGTTCTTC. As protein: CASSTLAGGYNEQFF.

This clonotype was seen many times. This chain connects TRBV14 to TRBJ2-5; D may correspond to TRBD1 or TRBD2 (7 bases each). The germline V gene has CDR1 SGHDN and CDR2 FVKESK. V was pared by 2 bases and J by 5 bases, with 15 bases between. The CDR3 is made up of 15 amino acids. CDR3 sequence: CASSQFHRGGETQYF. CDR3 DNA sequence: TGTGCCAGCAGCCAATTCCACAGGGGAGGGGAGACCCAGTACTTC.

This clonotype was counted ten times or more. This sequence joins TRBV6-1 and TRBJ2-7, with 9 bases lining up with TRBD1. Germline values: CDR1 MNHNS, CDR2 SASEGT. The CDR3 totals 16 residues. V shed 3 bases and J 2 bases; nucleotides not matched to a gene: 8. The CDR3 nucleotides read TGTGCCAGCAGTGACCTCGACAGGGGGAGGGCCTACGAGCAGTACTTC. Protein sequence: CASSDLDRGRAYEQYF.